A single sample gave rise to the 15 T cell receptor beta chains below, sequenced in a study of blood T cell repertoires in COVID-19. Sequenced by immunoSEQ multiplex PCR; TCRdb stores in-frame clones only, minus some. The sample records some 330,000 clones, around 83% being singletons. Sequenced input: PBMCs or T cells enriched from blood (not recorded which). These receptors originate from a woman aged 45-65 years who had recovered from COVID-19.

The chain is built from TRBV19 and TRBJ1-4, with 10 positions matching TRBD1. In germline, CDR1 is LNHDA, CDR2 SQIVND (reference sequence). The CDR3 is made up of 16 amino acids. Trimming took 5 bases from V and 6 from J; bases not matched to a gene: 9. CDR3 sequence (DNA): TGTGCCAGTAGTCCGGGACAGGGGAGAGGATATGAAAAACTGTTTTTT. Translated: CASSPGQGRGYEKLFF. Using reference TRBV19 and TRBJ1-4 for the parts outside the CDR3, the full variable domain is DGGITQSPKYLFRKEGQNVTLSCEQNLNHDAMYWYRQDPGQGLRLIYYSQIVNDFQKGDIAEGYSVSREKKESFPLTVTSAQKNPTAFYLCASSPGQGRGYEKLFFGSGTQLSVL.

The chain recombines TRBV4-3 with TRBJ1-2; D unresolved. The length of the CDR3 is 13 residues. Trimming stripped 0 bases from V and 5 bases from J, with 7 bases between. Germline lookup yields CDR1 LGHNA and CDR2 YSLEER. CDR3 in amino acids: CASSQDNFYGYTF. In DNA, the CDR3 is TGCGCCAGCAGCCAAGACAACTTTTATGGCTACACCTTC.

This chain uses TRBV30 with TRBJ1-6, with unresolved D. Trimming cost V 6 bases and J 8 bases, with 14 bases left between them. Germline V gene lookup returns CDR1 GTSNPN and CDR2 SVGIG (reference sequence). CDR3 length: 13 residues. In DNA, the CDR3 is TGTGCCTGCGCAGCGGGTGGGGATTCACCCCTCCACTTT. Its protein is CACAAGGDSPLHF.

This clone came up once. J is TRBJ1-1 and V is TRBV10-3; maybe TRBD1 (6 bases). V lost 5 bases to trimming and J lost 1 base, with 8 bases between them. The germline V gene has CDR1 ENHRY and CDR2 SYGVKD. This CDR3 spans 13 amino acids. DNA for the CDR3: TGTGCCATCAGTTCGGGACAGAACACTGAAGCTTTCTTT. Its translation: CAISSGQNTEAFF.

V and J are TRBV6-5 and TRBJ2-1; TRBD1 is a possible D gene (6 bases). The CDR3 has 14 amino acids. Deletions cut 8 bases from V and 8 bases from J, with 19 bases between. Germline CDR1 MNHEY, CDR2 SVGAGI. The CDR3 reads CASGVLQGFDEQFF. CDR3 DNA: TGTGCCAGCGGCGTATTACAGGGATTCGATGAGCAGTTCTTC.

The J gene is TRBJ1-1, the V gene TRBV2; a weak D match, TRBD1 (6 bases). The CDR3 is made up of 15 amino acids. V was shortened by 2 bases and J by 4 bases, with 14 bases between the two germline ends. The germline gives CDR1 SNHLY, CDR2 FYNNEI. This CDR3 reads CASSERRGGATEAFF. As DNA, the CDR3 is TGTGCCAGCAGTGAAAGGAGAGGGGGGGCCACTGAAGCTTTCTTT. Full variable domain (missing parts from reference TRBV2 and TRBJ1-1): EPEVTQTPSHQVTQMGQEVILRCVPISNHLYFYWYRQILGQKVEFLVSFYNNEISEKSEIFDDQFSVERPDGSNFTLKIRSTKLEDSAMYFCASSERRGGATEAFFGQGTRLTVV.

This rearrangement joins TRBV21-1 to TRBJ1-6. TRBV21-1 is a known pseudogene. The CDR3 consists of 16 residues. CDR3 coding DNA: TGTGCCAGCAGCAAACCCGGGTTGACCTATAATTCACCCCTCCACTTT. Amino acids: CASSKPGLTYNSPLHF.

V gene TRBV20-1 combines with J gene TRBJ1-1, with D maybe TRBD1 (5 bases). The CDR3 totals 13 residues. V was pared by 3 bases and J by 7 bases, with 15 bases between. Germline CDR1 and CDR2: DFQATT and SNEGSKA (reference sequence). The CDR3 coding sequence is TGCAGTGCTAGTCTGGGGGGACGGCATGAAGCTTTCTTT. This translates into CSASLGGRHEAFF.

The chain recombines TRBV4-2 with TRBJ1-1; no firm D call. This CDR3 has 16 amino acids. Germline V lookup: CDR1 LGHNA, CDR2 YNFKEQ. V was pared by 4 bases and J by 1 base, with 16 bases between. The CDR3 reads CASSLSSGSWNTEAFF. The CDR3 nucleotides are TGTGCCAGCAGCCTCTCCAGCGGCAGCTGGAACACTGAAGCTTTCTTT.

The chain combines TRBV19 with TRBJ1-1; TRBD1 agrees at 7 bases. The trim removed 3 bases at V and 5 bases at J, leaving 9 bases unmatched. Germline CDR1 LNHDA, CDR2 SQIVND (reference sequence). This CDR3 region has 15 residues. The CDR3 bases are TGTGCCAGTAGTATCGACCGCAGACAGGGAACTGAAGCTTTCTTT. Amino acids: CASSIDRRQGTEAFF.

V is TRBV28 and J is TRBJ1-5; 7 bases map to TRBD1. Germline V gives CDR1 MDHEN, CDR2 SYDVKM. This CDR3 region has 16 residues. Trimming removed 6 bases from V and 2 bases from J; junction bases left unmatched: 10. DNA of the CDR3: TGTGCCAGCAGGCCCCTAGCAGGGGGGCGCAATCAGCCCCAGCATTTT. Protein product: CASRPLAGGRNQPQHF.

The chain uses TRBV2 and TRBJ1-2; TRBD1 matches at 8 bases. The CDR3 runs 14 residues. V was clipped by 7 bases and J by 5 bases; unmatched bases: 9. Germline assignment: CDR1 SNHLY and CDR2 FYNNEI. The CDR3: CASNPQGATYGYTF. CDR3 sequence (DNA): TGTGCCAGCAACCCCCAGGGGGCGACTTATGGCTACACCTTC.

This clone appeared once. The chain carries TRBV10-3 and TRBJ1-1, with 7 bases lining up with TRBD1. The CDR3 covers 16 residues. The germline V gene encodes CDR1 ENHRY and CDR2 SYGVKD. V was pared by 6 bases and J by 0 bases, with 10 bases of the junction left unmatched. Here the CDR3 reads CAIRESGTEMNTEAFF. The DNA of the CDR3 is TGTGCCATCAGGGAATCCGGGACAGAAATGAACACTGAAGCTTTCTTT.

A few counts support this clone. DNA of the CDR3: TGTGCCAGCAGCTTAAATTTGCGTGAGGGTGAAAAACTGTTTTTT. Protein product: CASSLNLREGEKLFF. V usage is TRBV7-2 and J usage is TRBJ1-4; D call uncertain. Germline CDR1 and CDR2: SGHTA and FQGNSA. V shed 2 bases and J shed 7 bases, with 14 bases lying between them. This CDR3 region has 15 residues.

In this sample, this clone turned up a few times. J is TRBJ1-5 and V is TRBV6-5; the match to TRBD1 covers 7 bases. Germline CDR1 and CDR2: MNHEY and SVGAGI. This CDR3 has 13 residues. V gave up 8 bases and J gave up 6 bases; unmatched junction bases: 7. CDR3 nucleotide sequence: TGTGCCAGCTGGGCACAGGGGAGTCAGCCCCAGCATTTT. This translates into CASWAQGSQPQHF.